The rows below give T cell receptor beta chains drawn from one sample of a study of blood T cell repertoires in COVID-19. The table came from immunoSEQ multiplex PCR; TCRdb's copy has only in-frame clones and leaves some out. This table has approximately 320,000 clones, just under 90% appearing once. Sequencing was done on a sample of peripheral blood. These TCRs come from a woman aged 25 to 39 with COVID-19, enrolled during active disease. CDR3s include the opening cysteine and the closing phenylalanine or tryptophan. D genes are given only for firm matches. Rows give clone size only sometimes, using once, few, many, or a class for an expanded clone.

J gene: TRBJ2-1; V gene: TRBV5-1; D gene: NA; CDR3 length: 17; clone size: NA; CDR3 DNA: TGCGCCAGCAGCTTGTTGACAGCGTTAAGCTCCTACAATGAGCAGTTCTTC; CDR3 protein: CASSLLTALSSYNEQFF
J gene: TRBJ2-5; V gene: TRBV5-1; D gene: NA; CDR3 length: 16; clone size: NA; CDR3 DNA: TGCGCCAGCAGCCCGGGCGGGACTTATATCGGGGAGACCCAGTACTTC; CDR3 protein: CASSPGGTYIGETQYF
J gene: TRBJ2-7; V gene: TRBV5-1; D gene: TRBD1; CDR3 length: 14; clone size: once; CDR3 DNA: TGCGCCAGCAGCGAGGGACAGGGAGGTTACGAGCAGTACTTC; CDR3 protein: CASSEGQGGYEQYF
J gene: TRBJ2-7; V gene: TRBV23-1; D gene: NA; CDR3 length: 17; clone size: NA; CDR3 DNA: TGCGCCAGCAGTCACTCTATCGGGGTGGGAGCGTCCTACGAGCAGTACTTC; CDR3 protein: CASSHSIGVGASYEQYF
J gene: TRBJ1-1; V gene: TRBV29-1; D gene: TRBD1; CDR3 length: 10; clone size: few; CDR3 DNA: TGCAGCGGGGACAGCACTGAAGCTTTCTTT; CDR3 protein: CSGDSTEAFF
J gene: TRBJ1-3; V gene: TRBV11-2; D gene: NA; CDR3 length: 16; clone size: NA; CDR3 DNA: TGTGCCAGCAGCCTTATATACAGCACCTCTGGAAACACCATATATTTT; CDR3 protein: CASSLIYSTSGNTIYF
J gene: TRBJ2-1; V gene: TRBV11-2; D gene: NA; CDR3 length: 16; clone size: NA; CDR3 DNA: TGTGCCAGCAGCTTCATAGCCCGGCGGACCTACAATGAGCAGTTCTTC; CDR3 protein: CASSFIARRTYNEQFF
J gene: TRBJ1-6; V gene: TRBV5-4; D gene: NA; CDR3 length: 15; clone size: NA; CDR3 DNA: TGTGCCAGCAGCTTGAGGACAGCGCCAAATTCACCCCTCCACTTT; CDR3 protein: CASSLRTAPNSPLHF
J gene: TRBJ2-1; V gene: TRBV13; D gene: TRBD2; CDR3 length: 21; clone size: NA; CDR3 DNA: TGTGCCAGCAGCTCCTCCCCCGGACTAGCGGGGGGGCAGTCGTCATACAATGAGCAGTTCTTC; CDR3 protein: CASSSSPGLAGGQSSYNEQFF
J gene: TRBJ1-2; V gene: TRBV6-2/TRBV6-3; D gene: NA; CDR3 length: 15; clone size: NA; CDR3 DNA: TGTGCCAGCAGTTACCCGACCGCGGGAGGTTACGGCTACACCTTC; CDR3 protein: CASSYPTAGGYGYTF
J gene: TRBJ1-6; V gene: TRBV27; D gene: TRBD1; CDR3 length: 20; clone size: NA; CDR3 DNA: TGTGCCAGCAGTTTAAAAAACCGGGACAGCCAAGGAGGGGTAAATTCACCCCTCCACTTT; CDR3 protein: CASSLKNRDSQGGVNSPLHF
J gene: TRBJ2-7; V gene: TRBV7-6; D gene: TRBD1; CDR3 length: 14; clone size: once; CDR3 DNA: TGTGCCAGCAGCTTACCGGACAGGGGATACGAGCAGTACTTC; CDR3 protein: CASSLPDRGYEQYF
J gene: TRBJ2-7; V gene: TRBV7-8; D gene: TRBD1; CDR3 length: 16; clone size: NA; CDR3 DNA: TGTGCCAGCAGCTTTCCAGACAGGGGAGAAGTCTACGAGCAGTACTTC; CDR3 protein: CASSFPDRGEVYEQYF
J gene: TRBJ1-3; V gene: TRBV28; D gene: TRBD1; CDR3 length: 16; clone size: NA; CDR3 DNA: TGTGCCAGCAGTTTATTCGGGACAGGGTCCGGAAACACCATATATTTT; CDR3 protein: CASSLFGTGSGNTIYF
J gene: TRBJ2-7; V gene: TRBV9; D gene: NA; CDR3 length: 16; clone size: NA; CDR3 DNA: TGTGCCAGCAGCGTAGGGTCGGGGGACCCTTACTACGAGCAGTACTTC; CDR3 protein: CASSVGSGDPYYEQYF
J gene: TRBJ1-2; V gene: TRBV29-1; D gene: TRBD1; CDR3 length: 12; clone size: NA; CDR3 DNA: TGCAGCGGACTGACAGGGGACGGTGGCTACACCTTC; CDR3 protein: CSGLTGDGGYTF
J gene: TRBJ1-1; V gene: TRBV7-9; D gene: TRBD1; CDR3 length: 15; clone size: NA; CDR3 DNA: TGTGCCAGCAGCTCGACGTACAGGGGGTACACTGAAGCTTTCTTT; CDR3 protein: CASSSTYRGYTEAFF
J gene: TRBJ2-3; V gene: TRBV6-1; D gene: TRBD2; CDR3 length: 16; clone size: NA; CDR3 DNA: TGTGCCAGCAGTGAATCCGTGAGCGGGGGGGCAGATACGCAGTATTTT; CDR3 protein: CASSESVSGGADTQYF
J gene: TRBJ2-7; V gene: TRBV10-2; D gene: NA; CDR3 length: 12; clone size: NA; CDR3 DNA: TGCGCCAGCAGTGGCGGGGCCTACGAGCAGTACTTC; CDR3 protein: CASSGGAYEQYF
J gene: TRBJ2-1; V gene: TRBV18; D gene: NA; CDR3 length: 16; clone size: NA; CDR3 DNA: TGTGCCAGCTCCCCCGTCGCTGCAGCCCTCGGGTATGAGCAGTTCTTC; CDR3 protein: CASSPVAAALGYEQFF
J gene: TRBJ2-2; V gene: TRBV7-9; D gene: TRBD1; CDR3 length: 19; clone size: NA; CDR3 DNA: TGTGCCAGCAGCTCCGTGTTTCAGACAGGGGGCCGGAACACCGGGGAGCTGTTTTTT; CDR3 protein: CASSSVFQTGGRNTGELFF
J gene: TRBJ2-1; V gene: TRBV4-1; D gene: TRBD2; CDR3 length: 15; clone size: NA; CDR3 DNA: TGCGCCAGCAGCCATGTAGCGGGGCACTACAATGAGCAGTTCTTC; CDR3 protein: CASSHVAGHYNEQFF
J gene: TRBJ2-7; V gene: TRBV6-5; D gene: TRBD1; CDR3 length: 11; clone size: NA; CDR3 DNA: TGTGCCGGGGACAGTACCTACGAGCAGTACTTC; CDR3 protein: CAGDSTYEQYF
J gene: TRBJ1-4; V gene: TRBV2; D gene: NA; CDR3 length: 13; clone size: once; CDR3 DNA: TGTGCCAGCAGGTCAGGGGTTAATGAAAAACTGTTTTTT; CDR3 protein: CASRSGVNEKLFF
J gene: TRBJ1-2; V gene: TRBV29-1; D gene: NA; CDR3 length: 13; clone size: NA; CDR3 DNA: TGCAGCGTTGAAGACGACACTTTCTATGGCTACACCTTC; CDR3 protein: CSVEDDTFYGYTF
J gene: TRBJ1-1; V gene: TRBV18; D gene: TRBD1; CDR3 length: 15; clone size: once; CDR3 DNA: TGTGCCAGCTCACCCTTGGACAGGGGGCACACTGAAGCTTTCTTT; CDR3 protein: CASSPLDRGHTEAFF
J gene: TRBJ1-2; V gene: TRBV3-1/TRBV3-2; D gene: TRBD1; CDR3 length: 16; clone size: many; CDR3 DNA: TGTGCCAGCAGCCAATTGCAGGGGGCTACTAACTATGGCTACACCTTC; CDR3 protein: CASSQLQGATNYGYTF